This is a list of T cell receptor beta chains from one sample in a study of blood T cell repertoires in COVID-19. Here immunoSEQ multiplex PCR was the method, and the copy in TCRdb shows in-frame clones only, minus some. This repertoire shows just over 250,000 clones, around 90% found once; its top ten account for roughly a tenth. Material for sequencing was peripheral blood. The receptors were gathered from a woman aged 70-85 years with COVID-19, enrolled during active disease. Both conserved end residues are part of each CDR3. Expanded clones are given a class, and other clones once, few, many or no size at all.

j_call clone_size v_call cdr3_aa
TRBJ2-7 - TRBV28 CASTSGRTGVTYEQYF
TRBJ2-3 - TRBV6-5 CASRRGGTDTQYF
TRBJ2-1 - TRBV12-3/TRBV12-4 CASSFRTPSEQFF
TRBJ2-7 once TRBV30 CAWMGAGGPYEQYF
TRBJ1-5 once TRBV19 CASSRGQKNQPQHF
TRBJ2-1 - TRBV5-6 CASSHAAGSSYNEQFF
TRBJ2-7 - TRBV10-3 CAISESSGSPYVEQYF
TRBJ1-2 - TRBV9 CASSVGGGNNYGYTF
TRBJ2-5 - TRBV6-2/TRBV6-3 CASSYHRGGETQYF
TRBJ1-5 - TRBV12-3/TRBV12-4 CASSPHRGQPQHF
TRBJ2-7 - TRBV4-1 CATTPRQGADEQYF
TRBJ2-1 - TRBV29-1 CSAPTSGSFGEQFF
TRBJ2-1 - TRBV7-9 CASSLTAGYNEQFF
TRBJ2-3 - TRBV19 CASSRDRGPTDTQYF
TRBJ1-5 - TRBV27 CASSYRMNQPQHF
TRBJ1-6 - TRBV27 CASYRDRVSPLHF
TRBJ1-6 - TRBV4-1 CASSPGDGTPLHF
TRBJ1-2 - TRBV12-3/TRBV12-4 CATRQTQGGYTF
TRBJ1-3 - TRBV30 CAWSVSSGNTIYF
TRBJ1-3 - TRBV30 CAWADRVSGNTIYF
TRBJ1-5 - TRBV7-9 CASSYQGNEPQHF
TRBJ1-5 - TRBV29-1 CSVGDSSSNQPQHF
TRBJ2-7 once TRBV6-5 CASRTGGIYEQYF
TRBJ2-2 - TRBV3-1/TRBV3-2 CASSQTFSGGNTGELFF
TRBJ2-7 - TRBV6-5 CASRSGQSYEQYF
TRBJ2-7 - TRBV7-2 CASSLYRQVYEQYF
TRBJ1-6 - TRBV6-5 CASSPGQRSPLHF
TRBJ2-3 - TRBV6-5 CASSYGGGLDTQYF
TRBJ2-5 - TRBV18 CASSPPRETQYF
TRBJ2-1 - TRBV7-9 CASSLGDKQFF
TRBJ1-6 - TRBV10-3 CAISARDRDSPLHF
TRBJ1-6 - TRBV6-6 CASSYEGSPLHF
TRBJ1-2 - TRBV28 CASSAGTFYGYTF
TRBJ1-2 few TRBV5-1 CASSASGQGYGYTF
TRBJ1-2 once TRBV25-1 CASSEKWTTAGRVYGYTF
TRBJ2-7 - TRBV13 CASSLDRVAYEQYF
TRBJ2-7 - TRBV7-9 CASSFEGSGYEQYF
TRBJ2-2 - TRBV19 CASSIWTKQGESNTGELFF
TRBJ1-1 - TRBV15 CATSRDTSLEAFF
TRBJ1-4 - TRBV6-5 CASSPSQGAREKLFF
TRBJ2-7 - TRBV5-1 CASSLVGGYEQYF
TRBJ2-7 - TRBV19 CATSKQGGPYEQYF
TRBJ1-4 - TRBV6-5 CASSYSNRGGEKLFF
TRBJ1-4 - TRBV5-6 CASSLVRGEKLFF
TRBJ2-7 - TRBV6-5 CASSSEGAIFLGQYF
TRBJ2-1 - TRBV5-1 CASSMDRGGYNEQFF
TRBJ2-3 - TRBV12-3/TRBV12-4 CASRPTATDTQYF
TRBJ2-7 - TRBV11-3 CASSSPASGSYEQYF
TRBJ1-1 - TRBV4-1 CASSPLAQGVTTEAFF
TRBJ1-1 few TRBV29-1 CSVETGYTEAFF
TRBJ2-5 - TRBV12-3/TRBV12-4 CASSRQGGETQYF
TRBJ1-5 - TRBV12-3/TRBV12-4 CASVEYSNQPQHF
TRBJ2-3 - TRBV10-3 CAISETLAGRGTDTQYF
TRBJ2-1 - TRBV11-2 CASRPFTSGGYNEQFF
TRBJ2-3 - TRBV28 CASSPNLAGGGTDTQYF